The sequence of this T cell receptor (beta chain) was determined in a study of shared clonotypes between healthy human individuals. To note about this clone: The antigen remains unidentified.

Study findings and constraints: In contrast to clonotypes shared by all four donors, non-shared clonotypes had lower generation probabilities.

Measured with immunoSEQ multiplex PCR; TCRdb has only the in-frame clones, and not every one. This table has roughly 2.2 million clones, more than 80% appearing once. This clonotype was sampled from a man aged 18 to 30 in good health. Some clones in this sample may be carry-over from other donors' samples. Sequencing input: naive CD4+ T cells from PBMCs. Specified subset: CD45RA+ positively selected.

CDR3 DNA: TGTGCCAGCAGCGTCGGGACAGGGGGCTACGAGCAGTACTTC. Protein sequence: CASSVGTGGYEQYF. The rearrangement uses TRBV7-2 and TRBJ2-7; 11 bases match TRBD1. The CDR3 length is 14 residues. CDR1 and CDR2 from the germline V gene are SGHTA and FQGNSA. V lost 5 bases to trimming and J lost 3 bases; unmatched junction nucleotides: 3.